The sequence of this TCR beta chain was determined in a study of blood T cells in healthy people across ages. PCR was performed a second time for roughly 7 to 12 cycles using a sample-barcoded 5' primer and a J-beta primer mix. The template-switch adaptor, which had 12 random nucleotides, put a tag on each cDNA molecule. Each CDR3 protein is one row after TCRdb ran MiXCR on the 5' RACE reads. Among about 800,000 distinct CDR3 sequences listed, more than 20% were seen once. Every donor contributed about 10 milliliters of peripheral blood by blood draw. Germline values: CDR1 MNHNS, CDR2 SASEGT. This CDR3 spans 15 amino acids. This clonotype was seen a few times. These data also formed part of another study, on T cells of mothers and their children. That study reports: The donors comprised six children and their three healthy Caucasian mothers. Mothers gave over 9 million TCR beta CDR3 reads each, and children several million each.

Input material: blood. The sequence was obtained from a boy between 10 and 17 years old in good health. This chain links TRBV6-1 with TRBJ2-5, with 8 nucleotides matching TRBD2. The DNA end favors TRBJ2-1, so the J call may be wrong. The CDR3: CASSEPGGAGNEQFF. CDR3 sequence (DNA): TGTGCCAGCAGTGAACCCGGGGGGGCGGGTAATGAGCAGTTCTTC.